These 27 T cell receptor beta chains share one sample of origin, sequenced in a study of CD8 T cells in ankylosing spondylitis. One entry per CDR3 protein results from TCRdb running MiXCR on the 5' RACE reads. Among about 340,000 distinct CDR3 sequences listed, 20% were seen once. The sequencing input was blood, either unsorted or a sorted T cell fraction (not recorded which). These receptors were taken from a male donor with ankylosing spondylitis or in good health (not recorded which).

The CDR3 reads CASSVIDGLPNTGELFF. The CDR3 DNA follows: TGTGCCAGCAGTGTAATCGACGGGTTACCGAACACCGGGGAGCTGTTTTTT. The chain links TRBV2 to TRBJ2-2; D remains ambiguous. Germline V gives CDR1 SNHLY, CDR2 FYNNEI. Trimming removed 4 bases from V and 0 bases from J, with 15 bases in between. This CDR3 region has 17 residues.

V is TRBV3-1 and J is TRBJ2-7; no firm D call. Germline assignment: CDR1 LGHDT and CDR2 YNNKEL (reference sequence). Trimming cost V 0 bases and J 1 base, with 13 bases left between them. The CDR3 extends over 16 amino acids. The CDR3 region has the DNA TGTGCCAGCAGCCAAGAGGTTTGGGCCAATTCCTACGAGCAGTACTTC. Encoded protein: CASSQEVWANSYEQYF.

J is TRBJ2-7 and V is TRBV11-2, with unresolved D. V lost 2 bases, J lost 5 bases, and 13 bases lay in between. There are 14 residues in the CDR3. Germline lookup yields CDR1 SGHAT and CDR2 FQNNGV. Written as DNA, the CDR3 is TGTGCCAGCAGCTTAATGGGGTTCTCGGACGAGCAGTACTTC. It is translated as CASSLMGFSDEQYF. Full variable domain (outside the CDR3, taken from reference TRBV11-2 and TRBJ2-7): EAGVAQSPRYKIIEKRQSVAFWCNPISGHATLYWYQQILGQGPKLLIQFQNNGVVDDSQLPKDRFSAERLKGVDSTLKIQPAKLEDSAVYLCASSLMGFSDEQYFGPGTRLTVT.

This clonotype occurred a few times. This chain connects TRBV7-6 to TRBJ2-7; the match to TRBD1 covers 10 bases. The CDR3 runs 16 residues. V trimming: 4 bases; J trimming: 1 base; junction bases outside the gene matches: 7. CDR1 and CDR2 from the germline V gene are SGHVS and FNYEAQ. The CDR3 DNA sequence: TGTGCCAGCAGCTATGGGACAGGGGCATTTTCCTACGAGCAGTACTTC. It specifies CASSYGTGAFSYEQYF.

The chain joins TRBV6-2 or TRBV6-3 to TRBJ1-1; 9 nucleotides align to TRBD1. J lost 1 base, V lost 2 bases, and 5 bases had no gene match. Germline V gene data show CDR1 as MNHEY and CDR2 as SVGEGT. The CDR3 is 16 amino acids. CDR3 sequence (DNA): TGTGCCAGCAGTTACGGGACAGGGACGTGGAACACTGAAGCTTTCTTT. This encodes CASSYGTGTWNTEAFF.

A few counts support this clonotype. CDR3 sequence: CSVEGALGPYGYTF. The CDR3 nucleotides are TGCAGCGTTGAGGGGGCCCTGGGGCCTTATGGCTACACCTTC. This sequence joins TRBV29-1 and TRBJ1-2; TRBD1 might be the D (6 bases). The CDR3 contains 14 residues. V lost 3 bases, J lost 5 bases, and 16 bases lay in between. Per germline, CDR1 SQVTM and CDR2 ANQGSEA.

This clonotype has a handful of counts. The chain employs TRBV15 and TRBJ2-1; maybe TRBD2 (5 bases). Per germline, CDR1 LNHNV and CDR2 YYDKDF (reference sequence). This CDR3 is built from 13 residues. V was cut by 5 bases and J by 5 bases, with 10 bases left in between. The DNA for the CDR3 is TGTGCCACCAGCGAGGGTTGGAACAATGAGCAGTTCTTC. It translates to CATSEGWNNEQFF.

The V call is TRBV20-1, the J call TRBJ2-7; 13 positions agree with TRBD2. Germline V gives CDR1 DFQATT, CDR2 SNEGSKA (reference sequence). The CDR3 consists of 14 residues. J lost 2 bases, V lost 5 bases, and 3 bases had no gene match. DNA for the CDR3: TGCAGTGCTCAGGGACTAGCGGGGCCCTACGAGCAGTACTTC. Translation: CSAQGLAGPYEQYF.

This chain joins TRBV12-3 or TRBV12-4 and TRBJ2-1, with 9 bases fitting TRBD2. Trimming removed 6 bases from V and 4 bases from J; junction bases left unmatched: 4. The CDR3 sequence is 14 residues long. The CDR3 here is CASRALAGYNEQFF. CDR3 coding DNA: TGTGCCAGCAGGGCGCTAGCGGGATACAATGAGCAGTTCTTC.

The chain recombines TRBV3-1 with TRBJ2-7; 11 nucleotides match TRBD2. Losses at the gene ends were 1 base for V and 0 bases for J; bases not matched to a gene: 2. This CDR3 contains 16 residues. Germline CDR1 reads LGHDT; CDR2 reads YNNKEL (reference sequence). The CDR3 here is CASSQGLAGYSYEQYF. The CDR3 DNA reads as TGTGCCAGCAGCCAAGGACTAGCGGGGTACTCCTACGAGCAGTACTTC.

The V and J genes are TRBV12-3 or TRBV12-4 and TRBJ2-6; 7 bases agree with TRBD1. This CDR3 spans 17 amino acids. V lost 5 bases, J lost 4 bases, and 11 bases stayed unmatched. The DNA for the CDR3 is TGTGCCAGCAGTCCACGCTTAGGGGGCGGGGGGGCCAACGTCCTGACTTTC. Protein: CASSPRLGGGGANVLTF.

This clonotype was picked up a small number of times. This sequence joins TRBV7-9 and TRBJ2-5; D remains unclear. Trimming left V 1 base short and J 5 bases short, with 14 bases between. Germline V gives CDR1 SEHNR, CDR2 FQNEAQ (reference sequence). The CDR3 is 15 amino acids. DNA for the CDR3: TGTGCCAGCAGCTTAGAAGACGAGGTGGGGGAGACCCAGTACTTC. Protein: CASSLEDEVGETQYF.

The CDR3 sequence: CASSYYGTLTPAGELFF. The CDR3, as DNA: TGTGCCAGCAGTTACTACGGGACTTTAACCCCGGCCGGGGAGCTGTTTTTT. The rearrangement links TRBV6-5 to TRBJ2-2; TRBD2 is a possible D gene (6 bases). This CDR3 region has 17 residues. Germline V gene lookup returns CDR1 MNHEY and CDR2 SVGAGI. Between the trimmed V and J ends, which lost 1 base and 6 bases, there was a span of 18 bases.

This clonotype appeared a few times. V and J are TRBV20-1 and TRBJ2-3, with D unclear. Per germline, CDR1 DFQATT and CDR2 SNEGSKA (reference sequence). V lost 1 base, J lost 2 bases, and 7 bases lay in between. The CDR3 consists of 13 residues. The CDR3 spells CSARVYTTDTQYF. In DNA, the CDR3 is TGCAGTGCTAGAGTCTACACCACAGATACGCAGTATTTT.

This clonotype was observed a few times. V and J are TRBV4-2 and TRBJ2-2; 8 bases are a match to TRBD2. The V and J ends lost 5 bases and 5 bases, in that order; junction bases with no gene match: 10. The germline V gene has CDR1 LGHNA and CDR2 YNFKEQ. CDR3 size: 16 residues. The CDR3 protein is CASSDISGGGTGELFF. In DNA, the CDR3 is TGTGCCAGCAGCGATATAAGCGGGGGAGGGACCGGGGAGCTGTTTTTT.

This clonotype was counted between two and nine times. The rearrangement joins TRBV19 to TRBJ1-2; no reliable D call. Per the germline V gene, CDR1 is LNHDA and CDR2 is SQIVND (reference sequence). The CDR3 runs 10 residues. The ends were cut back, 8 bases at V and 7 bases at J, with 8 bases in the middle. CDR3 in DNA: TGTGCCAGTGGGTTCGGTGGCTACACCTTC. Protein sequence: CASGFGGYTF.

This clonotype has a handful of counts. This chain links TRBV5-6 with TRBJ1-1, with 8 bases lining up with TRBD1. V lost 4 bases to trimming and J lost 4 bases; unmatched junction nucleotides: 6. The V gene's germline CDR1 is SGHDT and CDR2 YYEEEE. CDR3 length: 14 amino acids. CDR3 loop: CASSITGGTTEAFF. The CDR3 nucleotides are TGTGCCAGCAGCATAACAGGGGGGACCACTGAAGCTTTCTTT.

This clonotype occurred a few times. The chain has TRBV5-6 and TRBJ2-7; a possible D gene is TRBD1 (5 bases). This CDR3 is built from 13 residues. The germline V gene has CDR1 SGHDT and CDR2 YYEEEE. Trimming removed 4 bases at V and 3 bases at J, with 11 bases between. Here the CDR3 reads CASSGVRVYEQYF. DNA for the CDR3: TGTGCCAGCAGCGGGGTCAGGGTCTACGAGCAGTACTTC. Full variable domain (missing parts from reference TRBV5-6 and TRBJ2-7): DAGVTQSPTHLIKTRGQQVTLRCSPKSGHDTVSWYQQALGQGPQFIFQYYEEEERQRGNFPDRFSGHQFPNYSSELNVNALLLGDSALYLCASSGVRVYEQYFGPGTRLTVT.

CDR3 DNA sequence: TGCAGCGTTGAAGACGGGGACTTACAAGAGACCCAGTACTTC. Residues: CSVEDGDLQETQYF. The chain uses TRBV29-1 and TRBJ2-5, with D maybe TRBD2 (6 bases). The CDR3 covers 14 residues. Germline assignment: CDR1 SQVTM and CDR2 ANQGSEA. Trimming removed 0 bases at V and 2 bases at J, with 10 bases between.

The CDR3 loop reads CASSVGGTGTWTGELFF. The CDR3 bases are TGTGCCAGCAGCGTAGGAGGGACAGGGACTTGGACCGGGGAGCTGTTTTTT. The chain employs TRBV9 and TRBJ2-2, with 9 bases identical to TRBD1. Germline CDR1 reads SGDLS; CDR2 reads YYNGEE. Germline trimming cut 0 bases from V and 5 bases from J; bases unmatched to any gene: 8. The CDR3 spans 17 residues. The whole variable domain, remainder taken from reference TRBV9 and TRBJ2-2, is DSGVTQTPKHLITATGQRVTLRCSPRSGDLSVYWYQQSLDQGLQFLIQYYNGEERAKGNILERFSAQQFPDLHSELNLSSLELGDSALYFCASSVGGTGTWTGELFFGEGSRLTVL.

The CDR3 region is CASRPDRGDYGYTF. CDR3 DNA: TGTGCCAGCAGACCGGACAGGGGAGACTATGGCTACACCTTC. The chain joins TRBV12-3 or TRBV12-4 to TRBJ1-2; 9 bases align to TRBD1. Trimming took 6 bases from V and 3 from J; bases not matched to a gene: 5. The CDR3 spans 14 residues.

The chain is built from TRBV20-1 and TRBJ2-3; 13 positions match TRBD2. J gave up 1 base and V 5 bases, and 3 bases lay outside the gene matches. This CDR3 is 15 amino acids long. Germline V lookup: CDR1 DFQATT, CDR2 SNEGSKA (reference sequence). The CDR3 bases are TGCAGTGCTCCAGGACTAGCGGGGGGCACAGATACGCAGTATTTT. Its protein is CSAPGLAGGTDTQYF.

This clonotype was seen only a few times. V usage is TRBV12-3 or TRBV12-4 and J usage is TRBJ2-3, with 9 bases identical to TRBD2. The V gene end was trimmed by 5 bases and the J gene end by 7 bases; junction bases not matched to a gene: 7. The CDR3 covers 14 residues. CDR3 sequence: CASSPRTSVYTQYF. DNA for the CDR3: TGTGCCAGCAGTCCCCGGACTAGCGTCTATACGCAGTATTTT.

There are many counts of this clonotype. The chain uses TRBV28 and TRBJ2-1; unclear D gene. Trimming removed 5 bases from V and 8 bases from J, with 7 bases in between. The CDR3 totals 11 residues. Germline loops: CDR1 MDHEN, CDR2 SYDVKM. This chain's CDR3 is CASSRGDEQFF. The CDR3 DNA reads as TGTGCCAGCAGTAGAGGCGATGAGCAGTTCTTC.

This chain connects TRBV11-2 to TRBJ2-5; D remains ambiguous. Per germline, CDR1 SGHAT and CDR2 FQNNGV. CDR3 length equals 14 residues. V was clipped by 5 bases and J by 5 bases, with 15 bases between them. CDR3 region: CASSGVWGRETQYF. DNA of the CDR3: TGTGCCAGCAGCGGAGTATGGGGTCGGGAGACCCAGTACTTC.

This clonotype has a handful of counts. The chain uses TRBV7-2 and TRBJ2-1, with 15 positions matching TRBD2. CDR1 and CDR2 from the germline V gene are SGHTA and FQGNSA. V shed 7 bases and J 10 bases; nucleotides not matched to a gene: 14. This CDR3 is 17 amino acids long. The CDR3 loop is CASNHFPGLAGGWEQFF. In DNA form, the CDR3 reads TGTGCCAGCAACCATTTCCCCGGACTAGCGGGGGGGTGGGAGCAGTTCTTC.

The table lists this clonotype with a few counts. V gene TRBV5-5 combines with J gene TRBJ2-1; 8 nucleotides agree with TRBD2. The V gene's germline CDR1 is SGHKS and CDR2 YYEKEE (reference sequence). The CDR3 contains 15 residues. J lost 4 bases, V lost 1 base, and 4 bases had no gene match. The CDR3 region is CASSLLAGLYNEQFF. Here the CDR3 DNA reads TGTGCCAGCAGCTTGTTAGCGGGGCTATACAATGAGCAGTTCTTC.